This record covers a single T cell receptor (beta chain). Its target is unknown. The sample originates from a study of shared clonotypes between healthy human individuals. As for the study in general: Donors had three CD4 naive, three CD4 memory, two CD8 naive and one CD8 memory plate apiece.

Here immunoSEQ multiplex PCR was the method, and the copy in TCRdb shows in-frame clones only, minus some. Among about 2.1 million clones listed, 93% were seen once. CDR1 and CDR2 (germline): PRHDT, FYEKMQ (reference sequence). The CDR3 has 15 residues. Trimming took 4 bases from V and 3 from J, leaving 15 bases between them. CD45RO-negative, CCR7-positively selected cells formed the naive CD8 fraction, excluding terminally differentiated effector memory CD45RA+ cells. Whole-study findings and limits: Rarefaction showed that sequencing of sorted subsets was incomplete (despite large depth).

The material sequenced was naive CD8+ T cells from PBMCs. This chain connects TRBV13 to TRBJ1-2; D may be TRBD1 (5 bases). The TCR was taken from a man in his late teens or twenties in good health. Some clones in this sample may be carry-over from other donors' samples. CDR3 in DNA: TGTGCCAGCAGCTCTCTTACGGGGGACGACTATGGCTACACCTTC. Protein sequence: CASSSLTGDDYGYTF. The full variable domain, rest sourced from reference TRBV13 and TRBJ1-2, is AAGVIQSPRHLIKEKRETATLKCYPIPRHDTVYWYQQGPGQDPQFLISFYEKMQSDKGSIPDRFSAQQFSDYHSELNMSSLELGDSALYFCASSSLTGDDYGYTFGSGTRLTVV.